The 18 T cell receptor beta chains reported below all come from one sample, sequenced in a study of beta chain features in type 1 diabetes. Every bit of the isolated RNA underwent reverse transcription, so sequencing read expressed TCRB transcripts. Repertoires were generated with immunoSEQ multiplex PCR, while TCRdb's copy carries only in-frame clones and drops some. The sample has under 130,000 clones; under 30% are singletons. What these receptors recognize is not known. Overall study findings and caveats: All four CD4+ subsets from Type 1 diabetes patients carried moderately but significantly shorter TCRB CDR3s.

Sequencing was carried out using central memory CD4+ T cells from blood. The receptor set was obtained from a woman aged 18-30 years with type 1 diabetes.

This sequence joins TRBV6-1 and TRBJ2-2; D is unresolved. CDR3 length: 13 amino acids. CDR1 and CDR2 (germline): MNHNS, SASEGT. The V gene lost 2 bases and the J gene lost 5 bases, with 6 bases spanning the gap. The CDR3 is CASSELVTGELFF. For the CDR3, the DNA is TGTGCCAGCAGTGAACTAGTGACCGGGGAGCTGTTTTTT.

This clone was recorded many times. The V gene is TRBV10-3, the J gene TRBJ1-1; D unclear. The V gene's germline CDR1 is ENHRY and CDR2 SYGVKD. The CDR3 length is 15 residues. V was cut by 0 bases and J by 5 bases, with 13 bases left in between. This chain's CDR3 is CAISESEGRWTEAFF. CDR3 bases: TGTGCCATCAGTGAGTCGGAGGGCAGATGGACTGAAGCTTTCTTT.

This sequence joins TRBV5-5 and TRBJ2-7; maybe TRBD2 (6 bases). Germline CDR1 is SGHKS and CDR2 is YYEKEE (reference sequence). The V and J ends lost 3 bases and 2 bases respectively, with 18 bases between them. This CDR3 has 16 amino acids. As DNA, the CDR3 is TGTGCCAGCAGCTCTATCAGGCGAGCGGGCCCCTACGAGCAGTACGTC. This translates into CASSSIRRAGPYEQYV.

CDR3 amino acids: CASSWDRAYNEQFF. The CDR3 DNA reads as TGTGCCAGCAGCTGGGACAGGGCCTACAATGAGCAGTTCTTC. The chain uses TRBV7-9 and TRBJ2-1, with TRBD1 matching over 9 bases. CDR3 length equals 14 residues. V shed 4 bases, J shed 2 bases, and the junction held 0 bases outside the gene matches. The germline V gene has CDR1 SEHNR and CDR2 FQNEAQ (reference sequence).

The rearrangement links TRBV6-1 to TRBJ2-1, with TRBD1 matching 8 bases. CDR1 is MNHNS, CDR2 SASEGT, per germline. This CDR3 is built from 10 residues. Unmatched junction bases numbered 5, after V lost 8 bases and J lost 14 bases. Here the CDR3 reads CASADRAEFF. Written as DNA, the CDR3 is TGTGCCAGCGCGGACAGGGCGGAGTTCTTC.

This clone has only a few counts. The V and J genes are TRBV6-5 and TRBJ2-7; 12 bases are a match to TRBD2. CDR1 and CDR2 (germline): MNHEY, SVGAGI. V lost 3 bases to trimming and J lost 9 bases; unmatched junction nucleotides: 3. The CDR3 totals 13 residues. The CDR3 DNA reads TGTGCCAGCAGTTATGGGACTAGCGGGTGGCAGTACTTC. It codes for CASSYGTSGWQYF.

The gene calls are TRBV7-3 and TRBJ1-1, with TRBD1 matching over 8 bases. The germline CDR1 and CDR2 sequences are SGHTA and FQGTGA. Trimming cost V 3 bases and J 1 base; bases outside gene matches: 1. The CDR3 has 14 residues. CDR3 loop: CASSFTGGNTEAFF. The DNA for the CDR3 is TGTGCCAGCAGCTTTACAGGGGGGAACACTGAAGCTTTCTTT.

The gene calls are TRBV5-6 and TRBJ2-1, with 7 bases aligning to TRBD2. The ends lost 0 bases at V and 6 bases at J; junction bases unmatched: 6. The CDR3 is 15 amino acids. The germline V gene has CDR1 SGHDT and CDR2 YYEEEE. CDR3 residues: CASSLVTSWPNEQFF. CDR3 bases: TGTGCCAGCAGCTTGGTGACTAGCTGGCCCAATGAGCAGTTCTTC.

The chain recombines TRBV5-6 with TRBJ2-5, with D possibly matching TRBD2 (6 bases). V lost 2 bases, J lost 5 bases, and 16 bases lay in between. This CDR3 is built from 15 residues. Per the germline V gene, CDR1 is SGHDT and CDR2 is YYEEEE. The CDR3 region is CASSFVLGSGETQYF. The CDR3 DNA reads TGTGCCAGCAGCTTTGTCTTGGGGAGCGGGGAGACCCAGTACTTC.

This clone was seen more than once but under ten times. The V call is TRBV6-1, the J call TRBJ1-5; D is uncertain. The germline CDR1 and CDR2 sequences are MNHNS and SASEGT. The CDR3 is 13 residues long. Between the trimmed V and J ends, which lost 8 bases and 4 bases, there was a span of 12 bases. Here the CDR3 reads CASVRSGNQPQHF. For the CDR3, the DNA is TGTGCCAGCGTCCGGTCGGGAAATCAGCCCCAGCATTTT.

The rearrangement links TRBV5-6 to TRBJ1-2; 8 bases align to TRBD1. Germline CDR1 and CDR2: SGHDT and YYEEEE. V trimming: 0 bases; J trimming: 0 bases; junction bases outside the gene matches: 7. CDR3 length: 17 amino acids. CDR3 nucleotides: TGTGCCAGCAGCTTGGCGGGACCGGGACAGGCTAACTATGGCTACACCTTC. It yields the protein CASSLAGPGQANYGYTF.

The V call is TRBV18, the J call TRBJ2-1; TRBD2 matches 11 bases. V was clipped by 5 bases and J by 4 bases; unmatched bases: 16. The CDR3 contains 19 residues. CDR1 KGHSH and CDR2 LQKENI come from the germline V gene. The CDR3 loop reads CASSSPGTSGPSTYNEQFF. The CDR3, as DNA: TGTGCCAGCTCATCCCCCGGGACTAGCGGACCCTCCACTTACAATGAGCAGTTCTTC.

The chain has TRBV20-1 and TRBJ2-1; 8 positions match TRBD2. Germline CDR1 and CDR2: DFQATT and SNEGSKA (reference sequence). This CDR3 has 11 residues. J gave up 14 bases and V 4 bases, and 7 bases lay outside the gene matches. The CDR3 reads CSATLAVGKFF. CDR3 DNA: TGCAGTGCTACACTAGCGGTGGGAAAGTTCTTC.

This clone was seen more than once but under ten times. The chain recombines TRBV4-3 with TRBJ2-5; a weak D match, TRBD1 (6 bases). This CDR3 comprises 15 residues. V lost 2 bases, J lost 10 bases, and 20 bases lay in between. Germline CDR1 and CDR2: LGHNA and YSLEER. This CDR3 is CASSQSGQAPEGQYF. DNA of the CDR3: TGCGCCAGCAGCCAATCGGGACAAGCCCCTGAGGGCCAGTACTTC.

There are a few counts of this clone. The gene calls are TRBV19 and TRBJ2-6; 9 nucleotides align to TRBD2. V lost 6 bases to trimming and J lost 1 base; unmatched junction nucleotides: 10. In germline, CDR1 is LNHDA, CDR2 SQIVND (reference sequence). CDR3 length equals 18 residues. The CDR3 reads CASRITSGLNSGANVLTF. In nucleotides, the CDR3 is TGTGCCAGTAGAATAACTAGCGGGCTTAATTCTGGGGCCAACGTCCTGACTTTC.

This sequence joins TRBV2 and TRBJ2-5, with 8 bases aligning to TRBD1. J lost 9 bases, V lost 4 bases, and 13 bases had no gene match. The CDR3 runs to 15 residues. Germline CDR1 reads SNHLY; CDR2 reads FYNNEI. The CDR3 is CASSGGTGDRGAQYF. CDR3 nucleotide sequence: TGTGCCAGCAGTGGGGGGACAGGTGACCGCGGGGCCCAGTACTTC.

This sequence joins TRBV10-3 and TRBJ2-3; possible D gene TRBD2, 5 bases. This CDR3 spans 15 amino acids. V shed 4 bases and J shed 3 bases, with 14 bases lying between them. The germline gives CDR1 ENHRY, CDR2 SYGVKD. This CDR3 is CAISGGVWETDTQYF. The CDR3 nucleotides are TGTGCCATCAGTGGTGGCGTCTGGGAGACAGATACGCAGTATTTT.

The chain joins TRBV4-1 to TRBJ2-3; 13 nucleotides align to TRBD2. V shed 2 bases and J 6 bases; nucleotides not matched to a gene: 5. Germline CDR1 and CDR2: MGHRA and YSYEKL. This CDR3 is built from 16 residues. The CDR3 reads CASSQWTSGSGDTQYF. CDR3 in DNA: TGCGCCAGCAGCCAATGGACTAGCGGGAGTGGGGATACGCAGTATTTT.